This TCR beta chain was captured by sequencing in a study of Ad26.COV2.S vaccination and SARS-CoV-2 variants (dated by TCRdb to the early 2020s). Study-level background: Vaccine-arm donors were drawn from COV1001, a multicentre, randomized, double-blind, placebo-controlled phase I-IIa trial of Ad26.COV2.S in healthy adults. The TCR-sequenced set comprised around 30 samples: approximately 19 Ad26.COV2.S vaccine recipients, 5 placebo recipients and 8 SARS-CoV-2 convalescent individuals. TCRbeta repertoire sequencing was used to assess the specificity and breadth of SARS-CoV-2-reactive T cell receptors after Ad26.COV2.S vaccination. Participants in the trial were split at random into five groups of five each, receiving low-dose or high-dose Ad26.COV2.S once or twice, or else placebo on both occasions. Investigators remained blinded to trial group allocation during experiments and outcome assessment. Ad26.COV2.S was administered intramuscularly at a dose of 5x10^10 or 1x10^11 viral particles, either as one shot or as two shots given 56 days apart. Study-level results and caveats: The study was not powered to compare responses between vaccine doses or regimens. The authors noted that the TCR breadth and depth analyses may have underestimated total T cell responses. After vaccination, spike-specific CD8+ and CD4+ T cell responses were reported to show substantial breadth. Spike-specific TCR breadth was higher in Ad26.COV2.S recipients than in placebo recipients (P = 0.0014). Comparable non-spike TCR breadth was observed between vaccine and placebo recipients, consistent with only spike being contained in the vaccine.

V is pared back by 2 bases and J by 5 bases, with 7 bases lying between the germline termini. Reading from cysteine to phenylalanine, the CDR3 counts 14 amino acids. CDR3 DNA is the only sequence kept; it has 42 bases, read in frame from the first base. The germline V gene sets CDR1 to SGHTA and CDR2 to FQGTGA. The immunoSEQ Assay was the method used to sequence TCRbeta CDR3 regions. After extraction, genomic DNA underwent amplification by bias-controlled multiplex PCR, followed by high-throughput sequencing. The study's own analysis went as follows. Collapsing and filtering of sequences were performed to quantify the absolute abundance of each unique TCRbeta CDR3 region. T cell fraction was estimated by normalizing TCRbeta template counts to usable DNA, which was measured by amplifying reference genes present in all nucleated cells. Repertoire TCRs were annotated as SARS-CoV-2-specific by exact matching of V gene, CDR3 amino acid sequence and J gene to a known reactive TCR set. MIRA supplied the reference SARS-CoV-2 TCR set, which was filtered for enrichment in COVID-19-positive ImmuneCODE repertoires so that public or cross-reactive TCRs were removed. Using the MIRA antigens, annotated TCRs were further analysed by specific ORF or by position within an ORF. Depth was the summed frequency of annotated unique rearrangements, while breadth was defined as annotated unique rearrangements over total unique productive rearrangements. Two-sided Wilcoxon rank-sum tests were applied when comparing TCR breadth between groups. TCRdb provides this immuneACCESS table in a form limited to in-frame rearrangements. Some clones are lacking; in checked studies, under half of them reflect an unresolved V gene, and why the rest are absent is not known. The V and J calls and clone size come from that table; D and trimming were worked out from the DNA. The sample data list some 640,000 clones, and 89% of these were observed just once. The ten top clones hold around 1.4% of the sample.

Concerning this clone: Its antigen is unknown. Qualities for individual bases were not recorded, and no much larger clone is one base off. Other DNA sequences in this specimen translate into the identical CDR3.

In the paper's terms, the treatment or condition label means: around 19 received Ad26.COV2.S at low or high dose, single or two shots; several received placebo; per-sample allocation not given. Repertoires of vaccine and placebo recipients were sequenced from samples taken on day 63 after the first injection. Cohort 1b enrolled roughly 25 adults aged 18-55 years at a single site in Boston, USA, between 29 July and 7 August 2020. As a vaccine, Ad26.COV2.S was a replication-incompetent adenovirus type 26 vector that expressed a prefusion-stabilized SARS-CoV-2 spike protein derived from the original Wuhan strain.

The receptor chain draws on TRBV7-3 and TRBJ1-6; the D gene is unclear. The sequences come from peripheral blood, collected in a trial of Ad26.COV2.S vaccine versus placebo. This TCR was sampled from a person aged 18 to 59 who received the Ad26.COV2.S COVID-19 vaccine or a placebo. The CDR3 region reads CASSLRHDNSPLHF. In nucleotides, the sequence is TGTGCCAGCAGCTTACGCCACGATAATTCACCCCTCCACTTT.